Listed below are T cell receptor beta chains from one sample, sequenced in a study of beta chain features in type 1 diabetes. Clones were read by immunoSEQ multiplex PCR, and TCRdb kept only the in-frame ones, dropping some. The table shows 100,000 to 150,000 clones, with 15% to 20% occurring only once. The source material was central memory CD4+ T cells from blood. These TCRs come from a man between 18 and 29 years old with type 1 diabetes. Both conserved end residues are part of each CDR3. A D gene is named only where the DNA matches it firmly. Size values are once, few and many counts, or a class for expanded clones, and some rows have none.

TRBD2,few,11,TRBV29-1,TRBJ2-7,CSVAAGVEQYF,TGCAGCGTCGCCGCGGGGGTCGAGCAGTACTTC
.,.,14,TRBV5-6,TRBJ1-2,CASSRPDSNYGYTF,TGTGCCAGCAGCCGCCCGGACAGCAACTATGGCTACACCTTC
.,few,13,TRBV14,TRBJ1-2,CASSQGANYGYTF,TGTGCCAGCAGCCAAGGCGCTAACTATGGCTACACCTTC
.,.,17,TRBV9,TRBJ2-5,CASSVDIPGTGEETQYF,TGTGCCAGCAGCGTAGATATTCCCGGGACGGGGGAAGAGACCCAGTACTTC
.,.,14,TRBV9,TRBJ2-7,CASSGGVSSYEQYF,TGTGCCAGCAGCGGGGGCGTAAGCTCCTACGAGCAGTACTTC
.,few,15,TRBV5-1,TRBJ2-1,CASSNGQSSYNEQFF,TGCGCCAGCAGCAACGGGCAGAGCTCCTACAATGAGCAGTTCTTC
.,.,13,TRBV4-3,TRBJ2-2,CASSRTETGELFF,TGCGCCAGCAGCCGAACGGAAACCGGGGAGCTGTTTTTT
.,.,17,TRBV7-9,TRBJ2-6,CASSLLRDSSGANVLTF,TGTGCCAGCAGCTTATTGCGGGATTCCTCTGGGGCCAACGTCCTGACTTTC
TRBD2,.,18,TRBV4-3,TRBJ2-3,CASSQDGPRGGLTDTQYF,TGCGCCAGCAGCCAAGATGGACCCCGCGGGGGGTTGACAGATACGCAGTATTTT
.,.,11,TRBV6-5,TRBJ1-1,CASSHLTEAFF,TGTGCCAGCAGCCACCTTACTGAAGCTTTCTTT
.,few,14,TRBV12-1,TRBJ2-2,CASSFEQGAGELFF,TGTGCCAGCAGCTTTGAGCAGGGGGCCGGGGAGCTGTTTTTT
.,.,14,TRBV30,TRBJ2-1,CAWSRRGPNREQFF,TGTGCCTGGAGTAGGCGGGGGCCCAATAGGGAGCAGTTCTTC
.,few,13,TRBV7-9,TRBJ2-7,CASSLDGAPEQYF,TGTGCCAGCAGCTTGGACGGGGCTCCCGAGCAGTACTTC